The present entry profiles one TCR beta chain with its context. These data originate in a study of shared clonotypes between healthy human individuals. Study information: CD4 naive and CD4 memory each took three plates per donor, while CD8 naive took two and CD8 memory one.

The V end was cut by 7 bases, the J end by 8 bases, with 17 bases between. This CDR3 has 14 residues. Per germline, CDR1 SEHNR and CDR2 FQNEAQ (reference sequence). The repertoire was sequenced with immunoSEQ multiplex PCR; TCRdb's copy has only in-frame clones and lacks some. The table shows roughly 2 million clones, with 85% to 95% occurring only once. CD4+ cells underwent separation, giving CD45RA+ naive and CD45RA-negative memory subsets. The V gene is TRBV7-9, the J gene TRBJ1-4, with D possibly matching TRBD1 (5 bases). The specimen was naive CD4+ T cells sorted from blood. Noted subset: CD45RA+ positively selected. This TCR was sampled from a man younger than 35 in good health. The CDR3 coding sequence is TGTGCCAGCACCCACACTGGAGGGGACGAAAAACTGTTTTTT. Its translation is CASTHTGGDEKLFF.